The 22 T cell receptor beta chains below all came from one sample that was sequenced in a study of T cells in Graves' hyperthyroidism and ophthalmopathy (dated by TCRdb to between 2019 and 2020). Library preparation was by multiplex PCR. Instrument used: Illumina HiSeq 2000. The TCR beta CDR3 regions were amplified from RNA transcripts. For the first round of RT-PCR on the TCR CDR3, the HTBI primer set was used together with the Qiagen OneStep RT-PCR kit. The raw public data were reprocessed by TCRdb itself: fastp quality trimming at Q25, MiXCR clonotype calling, in-frame beta chains only. Under each unique CDR3 protein, matching rows form one entry showing the most common genes and DNA. The sample table contains roughly 380,000 distinct CDR3 sequences; only one count was recorded for roughly 14% of them. The ten largest clonotypes hold roughly 20% of the sample. Sequenced input: blood. The receptors originated from a man aged 25-45 years with Graves' hyperthyroidism that later progressed to Graves' ophthalmopathy.

This clonotype was picked up a small number of times. The V and J genes are TRBV11-3 and TRBJ1-2; D is undetermined. The CDR3 is 13 amino acids. Trimming shortened V by 5 bases and J by 3 bases, and 10 bases separated the two germline ends. The germline CDR1 and CDR2 sequences are SGHNT and YENEEA. The CDR3 sequence: CASSTRVDYGYTF. CDR3 coding DNA: TGTGCCAGCAGCACAAGGGTGGACTATGGCTACACCTTC.

This clonotype was found a few times. The chain has TRBV4-2 and TRBJ1-1; D may be TRBD1 (5 bases). Trimming took off 1 base at V and 4 bases at J, with 10 bases between the two ends. Germline loops: CDR1 LGHNA, CDR2 YNFKEQ. This CDR3 region has 14 residues. CDR3 bases: TGTGCCAGCAGCCAAGGGGGGGAGGGCACTGAAGCTTTCTTT. Amino acid sequence: CASSQGGEGTEAFF.

This chain joins TRBV9 and TRBJ1-5, with a weak D call TRBD1 (5 bases). CDR3 size: 15 residues. Germline CDR1 SGDLS, CDR2 YYNGEE. Trimming cost V 0 bases and J 4 bases, with 11 bases left between them. The CDR3 DNA sequence: TGTGCCAGCAGCGTAGCTCCGGGGGGTAATCAGCCCCAGCATTTT. Its protein is CASSVAPGGNQPQHF.

There are many counts of this clonotype. The chain carries TRBV18 and TRBJ2-5, with D tentatively TRBD1 (6 bases). CDR1 and CDR2 (germline): KGHSH, LQKENI. The CDR3 is 15 amino acids. Trimming cost V 0 bases and J 1 base, with 9 bases left between them. The CDR3 coding sequence is TGTGCCAGCTCACCACCGGACAGAAGCCAAGAGACCCAGTACTTC. It yields the protein CASSPPDRSQETQYF.

This clonotype was picked up many times. This chain connects TRBV12-3 or TRBV12-4 to TRBJ1-6; TRBD1 is a possible D gene (5 bases). There are 12 residues in the CDR3. The V gene lost 7 bases and the J gene lost 14 bases, with 15 bases spanning the gap. Here the CDR3 DNA reads TGTGCCAGCACCCGGGACGGCGGCACCCTCCACTTT. This sequence encodes CASTRDGGTLHF.

Ten or more counts support this clonotype. CDR3 DNA: TGTGCCAGCAGCTTACTAGCGGGGAACACCGGGGAGCTGTTTTTT. Its protein product is CASSLLAGNTGELFF. This rearrangement joins TRBV11-2 to TRBJ2-2; TRBD2 matches 8 bases. Trimming took 2 bases from V and 1 from J; bases not matched to a gene: 0. CDR3 length equals 15 residues. Germline lookup yields CDR1 SGHAT and CDR2 FQNNGV. The entire variable domain, with the rest obtained from reference TRBV11-2 and TRBJ2-2, is as follows: EAGVAQSPRYKIIEKRQSVAFWCNPISGHATLYWYQQILGQGPKLLIQFQNNGVVDDSQLPKDRFSAERLKGVDSTLKIQPAKLEDSAVYLCASSLLAGNTGELFFGEGSRLTVL.

This clonotype appeared a few times. The V call is TRBV28, the J call TRBJ1-2, with TRBD1 matching over 9 bases. The junction had 5 bases not matched to a gene; V was cut back by 8 bases and J by 4 bases. CDR1 and CDR2 (germline): MDHEN, SYDVKM. The CDR3 consists of 13 residues. The DNA of the CDR3 is TGTGCCAGCGATTACAGGGGGCTCTATGGCTACACCTTC. It encodes CASDYRGLYGYTF.

There are many counts of this clonotype. The genes are TRBV6-1 and TRBJ1-4; 7 bases map to TRBD1. The CDR3 has 14 residues. CDR1 MNHNS and CDR2 SASEGT come from the germline V gene. J was trimmed by 6 bases and V by 8 bases; bases with no gene match: 9. In nucleotides, the CDR3 is TGTGCCAGCGAGACGGGACAGAGGGATGAAAAACTGTTTTTT. Its translation is CASETGQRDEKLFF.

V gene TRBV7-9 combines with J gene TRBJ2-1, with 7 bases identical to TRBD2. There are 16 residues in the CDR3. Germline CDR1 and CDR2: SEHNR and FQNEAQ (reference sequence). V dropped 4 bases and J dropped 1; count of bases not matched to a gene: 7. Written as DNA, the CDR3 is TGTGCCAGCAGCTCATCAGCGGGGCCGTCCTACAATGAGCAGTTCTTC. Translating it yields CASSSSAGPSYNEQFF.

The chain couples TRBV5-1 to TRBJ2-3, with unresolved D. The germline V and J ends were trimmed by 6 bases and 5 bases, with 13 bases remaining between them. The CDR3 loop spans 13 amino acids. CDR1 is SGHRS, CDR2 YFSETQ, per germline. CDR3 nucleotide sequence: TGCGCCAGCAACCTTTTCTGGCGAGATACGCAGTATTTT. Protein: CASNLFWRDTQYF.

This sequence joins TRBV12-3 or TRBV12-4 and TRBJ2-7; D is perhaps TRBD1 (5 bases). This CDR3 contains 15 residues. The V gene lost 3 bases and the J gene lost 2 bases, with 14 bases spanning the gap. CDR3: CASSFGQGHTYEQYF. CDR3 coding DNA: TGTGCCAGCAGTTTCGGCCAGGGCCACACCTACGAGCAGTACTTC.

This clonotype was detected many times. V and J are TRBV11-2 and TRBJ1-2; TRBD1 might be the D (6 bases). V was trimmed by 3 bases and J by 8 bases, leaving 10 bases between them. There are 12 residues in the CDR3. The germline gives CDR1 SGHAT, CDR2 FQNNGV. The CDR3 spells CASSFRQAGYTF. The CDR3 region has the DNA TGTGCCAGCAGCTTCCGACAGGCCGGCTACACCTTC.

This clonotype was recorded many times. CDR3 DNA sequence: TGTGCCAGCACCCCCGGGACTAGCGGGGCCCAAGAGACCCAGTACTTC. As protein: CASTPGTSGAQETQYF. The chain joins TRBV2 to TRBJ2-5; 13 bases map to TRBD2. The ends lost 7 bases at V and 1 base at J; junction bases unmatched: 6. Germline V gene lookup returns CDR1 SNHLY and CDR2 FYNNEI. The CDR3 totals 16 residues.

This clonotype was seen many times. The chain recombines TRBV29-1 with TRBJ1-1; 11 bases are a match to TRBD1. V lost 6 bases and J lost 7; bases outside the gene matches: 10. The CDR3 is 14 residues long. Germline CDR1 and CDR2: SQVTM and ANQGSEA. CDR3 residues: CSVPGQGASYEAFF. In DNA, the CDR3 is TGCAGCGTCCCCGGACAGGGGGCGTCCTATGAAGCTTTCTTT.

The CDR3 spells CASSYWTRPSYNEQFF. CDR3 DNA: TGTGCCAGCAGTTACTGGACTAGACCCTCCTACAATGAGCAGTTCTTC. V usage is TRBV6-5 and J usage is TRBJ2-1; 7 bases agree with TRBD2. This CDR3 spans 16 amino acids. Germline trimming cut 1 base from V and 0 bases from J; bases unmatched to any gene: 3. Germline loops: CDR1 MNHEY, CDR2 SVGAGI.

This clonotype was counted a few times. The DNA for the CDR3 is TGCGCCAGCAGCCTCTGGGGCGGGAACACTGAAGCTTTCTTT. As protein: CASSLWGGNTEAFF. V is TRBV4-1 and J is TRBJ1-1, with D perhaps matching TRBD1 (5 bases). The CDR3 length is 14 residues. From germline, CDR1 is MGHRA and CDR2 YSYEKL. Trimming removed 4 bases at V and 1 base at J, with 10 bases between.

This clonotype has a count of ten or more. The rearrangement joins TRBV7-2 to TRBJ1-5, with 9 bases aligning to TRBD1. Germline CDR1 and CDR2: SGHTA and FQGNSA. This CDR3 is built from 16 residues. V shed 6 bases and J 6 bases; nucleotides not matched to a gene: 12. As DNA, the CDR3 is TGTGCCAGCAGTTCCATCACAGGGGGCAGGTCTCAGCCCCAGCATTTT. Amino acid sequence: CASSSITGGRSQPQHF.

This clonotype was seen ten or more times. The chain uses TRBV7-2 and TRBJ2-5, with D possibly matching TRBD2 (6 bases). Germline CDR1 is SGHTA and CDR2 is FQGNSA. This CDR3 is 12 amino acids long. Trimming shortened V by 5 bases and J by 7 bases, and 11 bases separated the two germline ends. The DNA for the CDR3 is TGTGCCAGCAGCCCCAGGAGGGGGACCCAGTACTTC. Residues: CASSPRRGTQYF. Drawing the rest from reference TRBV7-2 and TRBJ2-5, the complete variable domain is GAGVSQSPSNKVTEKGKDVELRCDPISGHTALYWYRQSLGQGLEFLIYFQGNSAPDKSGLPSDRFSAERTGGSVSTLTIQRTQQEDSAVYLCASSPRRGTQYFGPGTRLLVL.

This clonotype was detected ten times or more. The chain uses TRBV18 and TRBJ2-1, with TRBD2 identical over 12 bases. V trimming: 6 bases; J trimming: 9 bases; junction bases outside the gene matches: 6. The CDR3 sequence is 14 residues long. CDR1 and CDR2 (germline): KGHSH, LQKENI. The CDR3: CASSLAGGLGEQFF. Written as DNA, the CDR3 is TGTGCCAGCTCCCTAGCGGGGGGGCTTGGTGAGCAGTTCTTC.

In this sample, this clonotype turned up many times. The chain links TRBV20-1 to TRBJ2-5; 9 nucleotides align to TRBD2. This CDR3 is 16 amino acids long. Germline loops: CDR1 DFQATT, CDR2 SNEGSKA (reference sequence). Germline trimming cut 0 bases from V and 2 bases from J; bases unmatched to any gene: 7. Here the CDR3 DNA reads TGCAGTGCTAGAGATCTCGGACTAGCGCCACAAGAGACCCAGTACTTC. It codes for CSARDLGLAPQETQYF.

This clonotype was recorded at least ten times. The chain has TRBV12-3 or TRBV12-4 and TRBJ1-5; TRBD1 might be the D (6 bases). V lost 6 bases and J lost 5, with 14 bases in between. The CDR3 spans 14 residues. CDR3 protein: CASRPTGNHQPQHF. CDR3 coding DNA: TGTGCCAGCAGACCGACAGGCAACCATCAGCCCCAGCATTTT.

This sequence joins TRBV9 and TRBJ2-6; 8 bases are shared with TRBD2. This CDR3 spans 17 amino acids. CDR1 and CDR2 (germline): SGDLS, YYNGEE. V lost 3 bases, J lost 4 bases, and 9 bases stayed unmatched. Here the CDR3 DNA reads TGTGCCAGCAGCGGTAGCGGGGCGCTGGGCGGGGCCAACGTCCTGACTTTC. It codes for CASSGSGALGGANVLTF.